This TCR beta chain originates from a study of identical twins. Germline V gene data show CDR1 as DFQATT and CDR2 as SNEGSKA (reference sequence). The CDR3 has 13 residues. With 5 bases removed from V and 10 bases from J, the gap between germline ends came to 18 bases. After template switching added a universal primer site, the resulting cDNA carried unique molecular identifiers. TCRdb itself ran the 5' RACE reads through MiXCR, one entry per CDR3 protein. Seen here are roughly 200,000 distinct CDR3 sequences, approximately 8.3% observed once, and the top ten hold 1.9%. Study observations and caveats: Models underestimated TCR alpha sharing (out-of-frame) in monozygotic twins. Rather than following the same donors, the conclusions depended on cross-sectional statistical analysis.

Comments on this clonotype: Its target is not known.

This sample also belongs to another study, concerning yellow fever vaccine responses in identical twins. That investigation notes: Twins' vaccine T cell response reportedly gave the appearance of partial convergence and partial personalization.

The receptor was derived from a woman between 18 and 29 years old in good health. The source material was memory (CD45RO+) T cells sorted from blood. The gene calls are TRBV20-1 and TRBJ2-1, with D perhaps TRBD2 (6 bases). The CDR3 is CSAAGRSVLEQFF. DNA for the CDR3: TGCAGTGCTGCGGGGAGGTCGGTTCTGGAGCAGTTCTTC.